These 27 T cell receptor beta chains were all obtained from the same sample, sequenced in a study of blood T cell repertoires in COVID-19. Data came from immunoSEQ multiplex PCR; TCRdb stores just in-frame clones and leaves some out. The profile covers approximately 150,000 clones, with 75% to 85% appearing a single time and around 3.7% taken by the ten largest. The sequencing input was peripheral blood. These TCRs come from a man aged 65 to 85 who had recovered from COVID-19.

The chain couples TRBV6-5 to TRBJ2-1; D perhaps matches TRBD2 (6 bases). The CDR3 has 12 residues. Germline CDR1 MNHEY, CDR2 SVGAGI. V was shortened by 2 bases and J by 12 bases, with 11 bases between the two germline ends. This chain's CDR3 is CASSYTTSLQFF. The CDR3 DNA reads TGTGCCAGCAGTTACACGACTAGTCTGCAGTTCTTC.

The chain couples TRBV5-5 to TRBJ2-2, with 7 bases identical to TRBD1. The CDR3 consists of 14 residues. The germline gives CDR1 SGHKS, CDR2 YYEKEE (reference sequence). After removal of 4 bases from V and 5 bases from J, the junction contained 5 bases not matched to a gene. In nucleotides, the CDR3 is TGTGCCAGCAGCCTCGGGACAGCTACCGGGGAGCTGTTTTTT. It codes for CASSLGTATGELFF.

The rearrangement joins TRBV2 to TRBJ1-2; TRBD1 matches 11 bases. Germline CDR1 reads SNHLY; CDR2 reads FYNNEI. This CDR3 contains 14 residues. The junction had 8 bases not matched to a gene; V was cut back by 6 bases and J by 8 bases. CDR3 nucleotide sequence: TGTGCCAGCAGCGTCGGACAGGGGGCTGTGGGCTACACCTTC. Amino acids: CASSVGQGAVGYTF.

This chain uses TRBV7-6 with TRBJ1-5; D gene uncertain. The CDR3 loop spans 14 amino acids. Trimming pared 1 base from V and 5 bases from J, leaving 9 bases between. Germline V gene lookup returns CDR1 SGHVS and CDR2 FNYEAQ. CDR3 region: CASSLDLGDQPQHF. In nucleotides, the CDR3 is TGTGCCAGCAGCTTAGACCTCGGGGATCAGCCCCAGCATTTT.

Written as DNA, the CDR3 is TGTGCCAGCAGTATAAACAGTGAAGCCAAAAACATTCAGTACTTC. Amino acid sequence: CASSINSEAKNIQYF. The chain is built from TRBV6-5 and TRBJ2-4; no firm D call. The CDR3 spans 15 residues. Trimming took off 5 bases at V and 0 bases at J, with 11 bases between the two ends. Looked up from germline, CDR1 is MNHEY and CDR2 is SVGAGI.

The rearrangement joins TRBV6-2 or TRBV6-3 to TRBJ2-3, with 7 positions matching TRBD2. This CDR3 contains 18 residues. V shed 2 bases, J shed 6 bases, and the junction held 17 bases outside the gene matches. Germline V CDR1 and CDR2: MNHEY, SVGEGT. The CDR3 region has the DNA TGTGCCAGCAGTTACGCCTTAGGGCCTGCGGGAGCGGGGGATACGCAGTATTTT. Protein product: CASSYALGPAGAGDTQYF.

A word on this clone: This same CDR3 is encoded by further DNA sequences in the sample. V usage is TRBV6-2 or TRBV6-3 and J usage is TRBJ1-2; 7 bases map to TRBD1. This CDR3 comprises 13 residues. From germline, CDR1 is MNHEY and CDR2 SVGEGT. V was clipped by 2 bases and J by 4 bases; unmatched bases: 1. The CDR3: CASSYGQVYGYTF. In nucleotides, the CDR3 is TGTGCCAGCAGTTACGGACAGGTCTATGGCTACACCTTC.

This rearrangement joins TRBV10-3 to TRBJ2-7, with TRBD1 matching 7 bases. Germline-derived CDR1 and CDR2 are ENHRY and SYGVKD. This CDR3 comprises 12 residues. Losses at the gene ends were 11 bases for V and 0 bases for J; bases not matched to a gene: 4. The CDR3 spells CAAGTASYEQYF. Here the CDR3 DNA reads TGTGCCGCCGGGACAGCCTCCTACGAGCAGTACTTC.

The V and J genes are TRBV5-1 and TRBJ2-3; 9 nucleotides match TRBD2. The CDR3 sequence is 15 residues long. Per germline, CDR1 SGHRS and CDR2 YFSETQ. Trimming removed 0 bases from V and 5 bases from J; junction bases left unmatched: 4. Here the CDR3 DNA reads TGCGCCAGCAGCTTGGAACTAGCGGGCATAGATACGCAGTATTTT. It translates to CASSLELAGIDTQYF.

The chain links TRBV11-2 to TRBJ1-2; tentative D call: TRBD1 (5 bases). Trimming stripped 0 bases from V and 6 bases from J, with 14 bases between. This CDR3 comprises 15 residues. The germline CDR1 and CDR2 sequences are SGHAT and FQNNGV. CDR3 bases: TGTGCCAGCAGCTTAGATCCGGGCAGGGAGGATGGCTACACCTTC. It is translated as CASSLDPGREDGYTF.

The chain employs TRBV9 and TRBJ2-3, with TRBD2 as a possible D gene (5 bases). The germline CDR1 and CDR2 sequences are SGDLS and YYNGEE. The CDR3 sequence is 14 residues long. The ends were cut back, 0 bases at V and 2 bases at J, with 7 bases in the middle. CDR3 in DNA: TGTGCCAGCAGCGTAGTAGACTACACAGATACGCAGTATTTT. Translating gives CASSVVDYTDTQYF.

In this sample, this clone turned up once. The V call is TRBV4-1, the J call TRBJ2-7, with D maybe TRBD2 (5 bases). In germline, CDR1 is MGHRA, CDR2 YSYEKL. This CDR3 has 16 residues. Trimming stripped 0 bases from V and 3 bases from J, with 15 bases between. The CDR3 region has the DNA TGCGCCAGCAGCCAAGACGACCGGGGAGTGGTCTACGAGCAGTACTTC. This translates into CASSQDDRGVVYEQYF.

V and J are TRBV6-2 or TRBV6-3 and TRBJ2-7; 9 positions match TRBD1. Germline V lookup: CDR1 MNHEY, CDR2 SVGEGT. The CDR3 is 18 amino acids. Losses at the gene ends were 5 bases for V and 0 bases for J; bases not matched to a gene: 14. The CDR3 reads CASSEGQGFDSSSYEQYF. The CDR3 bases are TGTGCCAGCAGTGAGGGACAGGGTTTCGACTCCAGCTCCTACGAGCAGTACTTC.

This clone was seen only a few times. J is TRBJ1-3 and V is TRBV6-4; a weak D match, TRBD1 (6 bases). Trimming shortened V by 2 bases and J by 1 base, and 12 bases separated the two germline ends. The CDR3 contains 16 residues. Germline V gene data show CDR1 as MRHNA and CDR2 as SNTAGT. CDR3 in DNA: TGTGCCAGCAGTGACACAGGGACGAGGTCTGGAAACACCATATATTTT. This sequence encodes CASSDTGTRSGNTIYF.

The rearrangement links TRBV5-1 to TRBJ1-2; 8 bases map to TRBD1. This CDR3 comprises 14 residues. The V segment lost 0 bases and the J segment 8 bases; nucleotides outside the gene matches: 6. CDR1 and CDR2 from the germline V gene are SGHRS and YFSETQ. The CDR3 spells CASSLAGQGRGYTF. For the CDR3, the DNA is TGCGCCAGCAGCTTGGCCGGACAGGGAAGAGGCTACACCTTC.

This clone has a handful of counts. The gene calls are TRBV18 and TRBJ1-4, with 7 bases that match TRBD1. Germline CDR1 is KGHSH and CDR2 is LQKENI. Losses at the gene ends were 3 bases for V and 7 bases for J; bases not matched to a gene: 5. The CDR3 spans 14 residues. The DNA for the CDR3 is TGTGCCAGCTCACCTACAGGGGATATTGAAAAACTGTTTTTT. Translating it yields CASSPTGDIEKLFF.

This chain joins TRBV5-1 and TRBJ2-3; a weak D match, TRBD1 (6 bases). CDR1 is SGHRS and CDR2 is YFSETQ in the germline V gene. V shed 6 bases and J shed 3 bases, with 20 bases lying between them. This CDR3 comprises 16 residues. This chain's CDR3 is CASTRPSLGGTDTQYF. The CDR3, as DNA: TGCGCCAGCACAAGACCCAGCTTAGGGGGTACAGATACGCAGTATTTT. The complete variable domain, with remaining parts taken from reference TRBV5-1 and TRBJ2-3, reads KAGVTQTPRYLIKTRGQQVTLSCSPISGHRSVSWYQQTPGQGLQFLFEYFSETQRNKGNFPGRFSGRQFSNSRSEMNVSTLELGDSALYLCASTRPSLGGTDTQYFGPGTRLTVL.

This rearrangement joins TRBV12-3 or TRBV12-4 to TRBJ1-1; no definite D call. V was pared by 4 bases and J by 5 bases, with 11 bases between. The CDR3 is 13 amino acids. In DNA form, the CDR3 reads TGTGCCAGCAGTTCCGGGAAAGGGACTGAAGCTTTCTTT. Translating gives CASSSGKGTEAFF.

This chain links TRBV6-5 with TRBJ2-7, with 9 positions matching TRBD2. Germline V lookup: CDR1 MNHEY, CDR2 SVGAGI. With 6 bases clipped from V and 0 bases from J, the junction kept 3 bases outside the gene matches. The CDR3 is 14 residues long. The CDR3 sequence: CASRSGRLSYEQYF. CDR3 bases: TGTGCCAGCAGAAGCGGGAGGCTCTCCTACGAGCAGTACTTC.

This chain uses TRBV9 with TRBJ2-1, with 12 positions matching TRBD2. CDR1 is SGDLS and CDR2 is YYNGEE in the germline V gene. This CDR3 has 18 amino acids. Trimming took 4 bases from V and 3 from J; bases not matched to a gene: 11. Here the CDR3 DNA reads TGTGCCAGCAGCTTTCATGGACTAGCGGGATCGGTCTACAATGAGCAGTTCTTC. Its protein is CASSFHGLAGSVYNEQFF.

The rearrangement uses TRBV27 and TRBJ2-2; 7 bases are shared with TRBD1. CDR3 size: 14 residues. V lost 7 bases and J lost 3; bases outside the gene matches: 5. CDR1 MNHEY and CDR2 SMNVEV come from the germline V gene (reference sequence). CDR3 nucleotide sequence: TGTGCCAGCAAGAGGGACAGATACACCGGGGAGCTGTTTTTT. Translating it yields CASKRDRYTGELFF.

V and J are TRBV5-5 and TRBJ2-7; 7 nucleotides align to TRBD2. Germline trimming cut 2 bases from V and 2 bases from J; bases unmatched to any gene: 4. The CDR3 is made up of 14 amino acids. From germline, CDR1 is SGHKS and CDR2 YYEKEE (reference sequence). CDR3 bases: TGTGCCAGCAGCTTTACTGCGGGGGCCTACGAGCAGTACTTC. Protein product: CASSFTAGAYEQYF.

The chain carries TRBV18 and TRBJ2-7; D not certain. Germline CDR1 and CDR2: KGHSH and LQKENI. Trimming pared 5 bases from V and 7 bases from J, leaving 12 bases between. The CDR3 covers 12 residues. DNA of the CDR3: TGTGCCAGCTCAGCGGCCGACTCAGAGCAGTACTTC. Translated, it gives CASSAADSEQYF.

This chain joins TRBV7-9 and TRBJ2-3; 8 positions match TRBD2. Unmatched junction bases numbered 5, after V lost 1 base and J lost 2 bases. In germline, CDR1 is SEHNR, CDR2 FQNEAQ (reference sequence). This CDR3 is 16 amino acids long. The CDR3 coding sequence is TGTGCCAGCAGCTTAGGCCTAGCGGGTACCACAGATACGCAGTATTTT. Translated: CASSLGLAGTTDTQYF. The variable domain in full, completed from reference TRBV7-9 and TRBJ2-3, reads DTGVSQNPRHKITKRGQNVTFRCDPISEHNRLYWYRQTLGQGPEFLTYFQNEAQLEKSRLLSDRFSAERPKGSFSTLEIQRTEQGDSAMYLCASSLGLAGTTDTQYFGPGTRLTVL.

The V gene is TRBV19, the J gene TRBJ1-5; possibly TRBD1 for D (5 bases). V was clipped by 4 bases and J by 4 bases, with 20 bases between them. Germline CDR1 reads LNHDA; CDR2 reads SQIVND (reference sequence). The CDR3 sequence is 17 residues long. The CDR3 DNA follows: TGTGCCAGTAGTACCTATGCCCCGGGACTTCCTAATCAGCCCCAGCATTTT. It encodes CASSTYAPGLPNQPQHF.

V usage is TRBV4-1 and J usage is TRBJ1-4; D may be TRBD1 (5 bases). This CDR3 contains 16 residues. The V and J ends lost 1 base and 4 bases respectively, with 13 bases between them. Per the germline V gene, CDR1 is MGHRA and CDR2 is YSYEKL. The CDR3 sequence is CASSQGLGANNEKLFF. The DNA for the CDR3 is TGCGCCAGCAGCCAAGGTCTAGGGGCGAATAATGAAAAACTGTTTTTT.

CDR3 sequence (DNA): TGTGCCAGCAGCCAGGCTACCGGGACTAGCGGGACCTATGAGCAGTTCTTC. It translates to CASSQATGTSGTYEQFF. This chain links TRBV4-2 with TRBJ2-1, with 13 bases lining up with TRBD2. Germline V gene data show CDR1 as LGHNA and CDR2 as YNFKEQ. V trimming: 3 bases; J trimming: 8 bases; junction bases outside the gene matches: 10. CDR3 length: 17 residues.